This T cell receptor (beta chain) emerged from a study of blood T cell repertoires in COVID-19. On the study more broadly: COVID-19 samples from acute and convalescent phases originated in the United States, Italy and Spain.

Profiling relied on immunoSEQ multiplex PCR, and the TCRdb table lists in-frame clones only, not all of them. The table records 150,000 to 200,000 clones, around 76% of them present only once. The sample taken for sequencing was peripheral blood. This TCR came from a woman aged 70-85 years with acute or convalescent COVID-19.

CDR3 loop: CASSVTQRELSSEQFF. The DNA of the CDR3 is TGTGCCAGCAGTGTAACTCAGCGGGAGTTGAGCAGTGAGCAGTTCTTC. The chain links TRBV6-1 to TRBJ2-1; 8 positions match TRBD2. CDR1 and CDR2 (germline): MNHNS, SASEGT. V trimming: 4 bases; J trimming: 9 bases; junction bases outside the gene matches: 14. The CDR3 extends over 16 amino acids.